The rows below give T cell receptor beta chains drawn from one sample of a study of cytomegalovirus exposure and HLA in healthy donors. Repertoires were generated with immunoSEQ multiplex PCR, while TCRdb's copy carries only in-frame clones and drops some. This table holds about 170,000 clones, around 80% found once. Specimen: PBMCs. The origin of the receptors is a male donor in good health and CMV-seronegative. Each CDR3 is given with its conserved first and last residue. A D gene is named only where the DNA matches it firmly. Clone size is not always given. Where it is, it says once, few, many or a class for expanded clones.

clone_size,j_call,v_call,d_call,cdr3_nt,cdr3_aa
NA,TRBJ2-1,TRBV6-1,TRBD2,TGTGCCAGCAGTGGCTTCTCTAGCGGTAGGAATGAGCAGTTCTTC,CASSGFSSGRNEQFF
NA,TRBJ1-3,TRBV7-2,NA,TGTGCCAGCAGAAAGACAGGCTCCGGAAACACCATATATTTT,CASRKTGSGNTIYF
NA,TRBJ2-1,TRBV10-2,NA,TGCGCCAGCAGTGAGTCAAGCACCTCCTACAATGAGCAGTTCTTC,CASSESSTSYNEQFF
once,TRBJ2-3,TRBV30,TRBD2,TGTGCCTGGAGTGGGGCGGGGGGGCCGGCGGATACGCAGTATTTT,CAWSGAGGPADTQYF
NA,TRBJ2-2,TRBV10-2,TRBD2,TGCGCCACACGGGGGGGAGGCACCGGGGAGCTGTTTTTT,CATRGGGTGELFF
NA,TRBJ2-7,TRBV6-5,TRBD1,TGTGCCAGCAGGACGGACAGGGCTGGGAGACAGTACTTC,CASRTDRAGRQYF
NA,TRBJ1-6,TRBV6-1,NA,TGTGCCAGCAGTGAAGCGCCGACCCGGGGGGCCCTCCACTTT,CASSEAPTRGALHF
NA,TRBJ1-1,TRBV28,NA,TGTGCCAGCAGTCCCCGGACAGTCATGAACACTGAAGCTTTCTTT,CASSPRTVMNTEAFF
NA,TRBJ1-4,TRBV5-1,NA,TGCGCCAGCAGCTTGGGACCGGGGGGAGAAAAACTGTTTTTT,CASSLGPGGEKLFF
few,TRBJ2-1,TRBV4-1,NA,TGCGCCAGCAGCCAAGTGGGCAGAAATGAGCAGTTCTTC,CASSQVGRNEQFF
NA,TRBJ1-2,TRBV29-1,NA,TGCAGCGTCGCCATCAGCCAGGACTATGGCTACACCTTC,CSVAISQDYGYTF
NA,TRBJ2-2,TRBV5-1,TRBD1,TGCGCCAGCAGCTTGGGGGACAGAGCGAACACCGGGGAGCTGTTTTTT,CASSLGDRANTGELFF
NA,TRBJ1-1,TRBV7-9,NA,TGTGCCAGCAGCCCACGCGGGGGGAACACTGAAGCTTTCTTT,CASSPRGGNTEAFF
NA,TRBJ2-7,TRBV5-6,TRBD2,TGTGCCAGCAGCTCCGTCTCTTCGGGACTAGCGGAAGAGCAGTACTTC,CASSSVSSGLAEEQYF
NA,TRBJ2-1,TRBV6-1,TRBD1,TGTGCCAGCAGCGAAACATGGACAGGGGGCTCCTACAATGAGCAGTTCTTC,CASSETWTGGSYNEQFF
NA,TRBJ2-1,TRBV27,TRBD2,TGTGCCAGCCTTCTACTAGCGGGGGGCCTCTACAATGAGCAGTTCTTC,CASLLLAGGLYNEQFF
NA,TRBJ2-3,TRBV29-1,NA,TGCAGCGTTTCCGGGGATAGCACAGATACGCAGTATTTT,CSVSGDSTDTQYF
NA,TRBJ2-7,TRBV18,NA,TGTGCCAGCTCACCACAAAACAGCCCGTACGAGCAGTACTTC,CASSPQNSPYEQYF
few,TRBJ1-2,TRBV27,TRBD1,TGTGCCAGCAGTTTAGGGGGGACAGGGGGCGCGTTTGGCTACACCTTC,CASSLGGTGGAFGYTF
NA,TRBJ2-7,TRBV6-5,TRBD1,TGTGCCAGCAGTTACCAGCAGGGGGCCTACGAGCAGTACTTC,CASSYQQGAYEQYF
NA,TRBJ2-7,TRBV30,NA,TGTGCCTGGAGGATTAGCTCCTACGAGCAGTACTTC,CAWRISSYEQYF
few,TRBJ1-1,TRBV29-1,TRBD1,TGCAGCGTTGAAGATCTCGGACAGGCGACCACTGAAGCTTTCTTT,CSVEDLGQATTEAFF
NA,TRBJ1-2,TRBV6-4,TRBD1,TGTGCCAGCAGTGACCGTTTCAGGGGGCATCAGTATGGCTACACCTTC,CASSDRFRGHQYGYTF
NA,TRBJ2-6,TRBV4-3,NA,TGCGCCAGCAGCCAAGAGAGGCGGCCTGGGGCCAACGTCCTGACTTTC,CASSQERRPGANVLTF
NA,TRBJ2-7,TRBV7-8,TRBD1,TGTGCCAGCAGCCCAAACAGGGGCGAGCAGTACTTC,CASSPNRGEQYF
NA,TRBJ1-2,TRBV2,NA,TGTGCCAGCAGTGAACGTTATGGCTACACCTTC,CASSERYGYTF
NA,TRBJ1-2,TRBV2,NA,TGTGCCAGCACGCAGGGATACTATGGCTACACCTTC,CASTQGYYGYTF
NA,TRBJ2-4,TRBV7-9,NA,TGTGCCAGCAGCTTATACACACAGGGCGGAAACATTCAGTACTTC,CASSLYTQGGNIQYF
NA,TRBJ1-1,TRBV6-5,NA,TGTGCCAGCAGAACCAGGGGAAGCACTGAAGCTTTCTTT,CASRTRGSTEAFF